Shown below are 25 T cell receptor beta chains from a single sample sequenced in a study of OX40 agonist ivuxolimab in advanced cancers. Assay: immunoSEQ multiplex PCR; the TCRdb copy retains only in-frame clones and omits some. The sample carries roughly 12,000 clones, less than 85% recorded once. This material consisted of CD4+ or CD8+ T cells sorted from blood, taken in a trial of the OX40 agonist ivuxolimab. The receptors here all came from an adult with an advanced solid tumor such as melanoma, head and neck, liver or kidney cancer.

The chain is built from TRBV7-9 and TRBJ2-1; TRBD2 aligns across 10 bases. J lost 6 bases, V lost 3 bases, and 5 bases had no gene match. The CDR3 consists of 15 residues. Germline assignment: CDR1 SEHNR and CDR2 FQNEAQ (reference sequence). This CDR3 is CASSLASGSFNEQFF. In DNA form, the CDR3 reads TGTGCCAGCAGCTTGGCTAGCGGGAGCTTCAATGAGCAGTTCTTC.

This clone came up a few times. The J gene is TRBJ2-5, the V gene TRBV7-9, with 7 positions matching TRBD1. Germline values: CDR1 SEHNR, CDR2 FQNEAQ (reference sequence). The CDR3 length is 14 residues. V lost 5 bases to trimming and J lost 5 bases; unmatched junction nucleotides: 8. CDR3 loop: CASSGRGFAETQYF. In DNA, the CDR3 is TGTGCCAGCAGCGGCAGGGGGTTTGCGGAGACCCAGTACTTC.

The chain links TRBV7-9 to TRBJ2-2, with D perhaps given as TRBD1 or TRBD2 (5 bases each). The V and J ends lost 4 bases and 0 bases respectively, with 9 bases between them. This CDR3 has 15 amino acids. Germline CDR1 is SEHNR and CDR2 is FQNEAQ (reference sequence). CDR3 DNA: TGTGCCAGCAGCTCCGGGGCTTCGAACACCGGGGAGCTGTTTTTT. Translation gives CASSSGASNTGELFF.

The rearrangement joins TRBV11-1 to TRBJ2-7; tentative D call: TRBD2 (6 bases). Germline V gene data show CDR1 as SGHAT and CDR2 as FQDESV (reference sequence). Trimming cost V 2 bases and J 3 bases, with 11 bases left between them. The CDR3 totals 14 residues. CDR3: CASSLPGEYYEQYF. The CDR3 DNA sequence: TGTGCCAGCAGCTTACCGGGAGAATACTACGAGCAGTACTTC.

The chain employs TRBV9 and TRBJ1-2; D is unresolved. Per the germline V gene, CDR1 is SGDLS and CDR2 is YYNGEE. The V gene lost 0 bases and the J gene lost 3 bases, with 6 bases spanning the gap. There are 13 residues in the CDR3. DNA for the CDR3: TGTGCCAGCAGCGTAGGGCAGGACTATGGCTACACCTTC. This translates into CASSVGQDYGYTF.

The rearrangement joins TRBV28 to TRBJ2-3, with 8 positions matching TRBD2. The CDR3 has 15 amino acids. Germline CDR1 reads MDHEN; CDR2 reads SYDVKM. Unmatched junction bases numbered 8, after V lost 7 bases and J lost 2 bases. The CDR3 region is CASTRAGEDTDTQYF. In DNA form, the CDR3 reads TGTGCCAGCACCCGAGCGGGGGAAGACACAGATACGCAGTATTTT.

The CDR3 loop reads CASSPFPPSTQYF. For the CDR3, the DNA is TGTGCCAGCAGTCCCTTCCCACCGTCCACGCAGTATTTT. The rearrangement links TRBV27 to TRBJ2-3; D unclear. CDR3 length: 13 residues. Germline V lookup: CDR1 MNHEY, CDR2 SMNVEV (reference sequence). Trimming shortened V by 5 bases and J by 9 bases, and 15 bases separated the two germline ends.

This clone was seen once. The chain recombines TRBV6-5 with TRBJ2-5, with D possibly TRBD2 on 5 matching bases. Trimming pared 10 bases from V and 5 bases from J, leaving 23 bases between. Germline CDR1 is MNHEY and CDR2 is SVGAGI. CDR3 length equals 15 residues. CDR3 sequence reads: CATWVGERYGETQYF. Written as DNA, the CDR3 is TGTGCCACCTGGGTCGGGGAGCGGTACGGGGAGACCCAGTACTTC.

Written as DNA, the CDR3 is TGTGCCAGCAGCCGGACATGGGATACGCAGTATTTT. As protein: CASSRTWDTQYF. The rearrangement links TRBV7-9 to TRBJ2-3; tentatively, D is TRBD1 (5 bases). The germline gives CDR1 SEHNR, CDR2 FQNEAQ (reference sequence). V shed 5 bases and J shed 6 bases, with 9 bases lying between them. This CDR3 has 12 amino acids.

This CDR3 is CASSGYRRGTQYF. The CDR3 DNA reads TGTGCCAGCAGTGGGTATAGGAGGGGGACCCAGTACTTC. The chain couples TRBV28 to TRBJ2-5, with a possible D match to TRBD2 (6 bases). This CDR3 region has 13 residues. Trimming shortened V by 5 bases and J by 7 bases, and 14 bases separated the two germline ends. Germline CDR1 and CDR2: MDHEN and SYDVKM.

This chain's CDR3 is CASGPYGDRNYGYTF. As DNA, the CDR3 is TGTGCCAGCGGCCCTTACGGGGACCGAAACTATGGCTACACCTTC. The rearrangement joins TRBV2 to TRBJ1-2, with D perhaps TRBD1 (5 bases). The CDR3 extends over 15 amino acids. V was clipped by 8 bases and J by 2 bases, with 18 bases between them. Germline V CDR1 and CDR2: SNHLY, FYNNEI.

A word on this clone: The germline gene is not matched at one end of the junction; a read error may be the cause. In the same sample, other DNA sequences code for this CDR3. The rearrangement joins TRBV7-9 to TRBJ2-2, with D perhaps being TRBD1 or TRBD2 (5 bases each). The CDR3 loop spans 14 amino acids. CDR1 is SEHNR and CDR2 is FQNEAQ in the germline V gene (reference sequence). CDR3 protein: CASSTGSNTGELFF. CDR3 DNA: TGTGCCAGCAGCACAGGCTCTAACACCGGGGAACTGTTTTTT. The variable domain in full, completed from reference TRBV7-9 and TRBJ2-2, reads DTGVSQNPRHKITKRGQNVTFRCDPISEHNRLYWYRQTLGQGPEFLTYFQNEAQLEKSRLLSDRFSAERPKGSFSTLEIQRTEQGDSAMYLCASSTGSNTGELFFGEGSRLTVL.

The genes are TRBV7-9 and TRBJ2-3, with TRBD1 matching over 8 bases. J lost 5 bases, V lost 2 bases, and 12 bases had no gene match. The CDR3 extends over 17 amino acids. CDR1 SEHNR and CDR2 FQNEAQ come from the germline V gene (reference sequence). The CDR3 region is CASSLPHQGARGDTQYF. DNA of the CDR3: TGTGCCAGCAGCTTACCTCATCAGGGGGCGCGGGGAGATACGCAGTATTTT.

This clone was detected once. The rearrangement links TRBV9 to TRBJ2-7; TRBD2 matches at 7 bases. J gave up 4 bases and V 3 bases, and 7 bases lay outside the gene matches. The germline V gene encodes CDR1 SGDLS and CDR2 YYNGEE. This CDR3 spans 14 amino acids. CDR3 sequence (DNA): TGTGCCAGCAGCGGTGGGGAGGGGAAATACGAGCAGTACTTC. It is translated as CASSGGEGKYEQYF.

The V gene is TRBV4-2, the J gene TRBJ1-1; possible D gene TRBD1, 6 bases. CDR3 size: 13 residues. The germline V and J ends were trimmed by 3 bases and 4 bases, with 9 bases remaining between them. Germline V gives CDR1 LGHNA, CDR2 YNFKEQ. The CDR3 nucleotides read TGTGCCAGCAGCCATACAGGGACCACTGAAGCTTTCTTT. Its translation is CASSHTGTTEAFF.

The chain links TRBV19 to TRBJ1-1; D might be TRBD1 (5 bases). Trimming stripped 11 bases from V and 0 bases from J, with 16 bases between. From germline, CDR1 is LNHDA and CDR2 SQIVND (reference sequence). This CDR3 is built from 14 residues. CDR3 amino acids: CASQGRSLNTEAFF. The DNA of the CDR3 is TGTGCCTCCCAGGGACGGAGCTTGAACACTGAAGCTTTCTTT.

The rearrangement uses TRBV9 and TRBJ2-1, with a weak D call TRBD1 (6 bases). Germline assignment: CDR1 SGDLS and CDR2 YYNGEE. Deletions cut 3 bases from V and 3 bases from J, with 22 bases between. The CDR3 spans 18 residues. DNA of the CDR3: TGTGCCAGCAGCGGATGGACAGCTTTGACTTCCAGCTACAATGAGCAGTTCTTC. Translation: CASSGWTALTSSYNEQFF.

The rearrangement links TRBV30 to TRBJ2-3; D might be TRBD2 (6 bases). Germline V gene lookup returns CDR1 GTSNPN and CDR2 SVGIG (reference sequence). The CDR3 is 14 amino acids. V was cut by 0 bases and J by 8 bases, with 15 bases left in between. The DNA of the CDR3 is TGTGCCTGGAGTGTACTAGCACCCCCGGCTACGCAGTATTTT. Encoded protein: CAWSVLAPPATQYF.

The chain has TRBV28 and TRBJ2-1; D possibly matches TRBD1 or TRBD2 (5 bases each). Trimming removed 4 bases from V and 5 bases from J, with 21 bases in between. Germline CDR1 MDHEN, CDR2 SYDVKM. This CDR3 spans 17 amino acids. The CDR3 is CASSSLILGGPNNEQFF. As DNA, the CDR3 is TGTGCCAGCAGTTCGCTTATACTTGGGGGACCAAACAATGAGCAGTTCTTC.

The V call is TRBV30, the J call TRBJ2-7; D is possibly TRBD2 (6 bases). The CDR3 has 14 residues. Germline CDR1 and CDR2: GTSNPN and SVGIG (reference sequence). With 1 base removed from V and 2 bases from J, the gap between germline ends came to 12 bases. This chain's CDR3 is CAWSAFGGTYEQYF. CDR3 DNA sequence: TGTGCCTGGAGTGCGTTCGGCGGGACCTACGAGCAGTACTTC.

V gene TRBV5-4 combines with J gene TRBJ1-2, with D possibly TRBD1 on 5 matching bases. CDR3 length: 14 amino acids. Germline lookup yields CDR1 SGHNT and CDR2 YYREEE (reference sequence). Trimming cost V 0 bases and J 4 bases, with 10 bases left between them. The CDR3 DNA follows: TGTGCCAGCAGCTTGGTAGGGGCTGGCTATGGCTACACCTTC. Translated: CASSLVGAGYGYTF.

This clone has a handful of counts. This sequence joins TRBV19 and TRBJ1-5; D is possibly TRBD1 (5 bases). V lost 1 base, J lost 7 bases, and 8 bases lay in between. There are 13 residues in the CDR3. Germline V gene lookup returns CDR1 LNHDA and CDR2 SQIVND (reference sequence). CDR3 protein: CASSIAGGQPQHF. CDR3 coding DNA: TGTGCCAGTAGTATAGCGGGGGGGCAGCCCCAGCATTTT.

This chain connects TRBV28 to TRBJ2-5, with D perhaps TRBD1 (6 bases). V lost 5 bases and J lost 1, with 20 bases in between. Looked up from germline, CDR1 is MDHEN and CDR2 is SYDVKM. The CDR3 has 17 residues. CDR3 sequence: CASSAVLDSRPQETQYF. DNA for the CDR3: TGTGCCAGCAGTGCCGTCCTGGACAGCCGGCCCCAAGAGACCCAGTACTTC.

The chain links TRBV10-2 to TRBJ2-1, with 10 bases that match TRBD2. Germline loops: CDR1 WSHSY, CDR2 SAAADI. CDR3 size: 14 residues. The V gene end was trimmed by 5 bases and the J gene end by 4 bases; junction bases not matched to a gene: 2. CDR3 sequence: CASSTSGVYNEQFF. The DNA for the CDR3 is TGCGCCAGCAGTACTAGCGGGGTTTACAATGAGCAGTTCTTC.

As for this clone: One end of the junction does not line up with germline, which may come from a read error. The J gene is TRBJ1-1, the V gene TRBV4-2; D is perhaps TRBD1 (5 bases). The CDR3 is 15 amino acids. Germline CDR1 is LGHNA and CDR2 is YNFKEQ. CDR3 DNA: TGTGCCAGCAGTCAAGATTGGGGGATGAACACTGAAGCTTTCTTT. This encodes CASSQDWGMNTEAFF.